These 4 T cell receptor beta chains were sequenced from one sample in a study of untreated major depressive disorder. Produced via immunoSEQ multiplex PCR; TCRdb's table is partial and in-frame only. The data hold tens of thousands of clones, with approximately 87% observed a single time. Sequencing used CD4+ T cells from PBMCs. These receptors were collected from a woman aged 25 to 39 in good health.

The J gene is TRBJ2-7, the V gene TRBV15, with 14 positions matching TRBD2. V lost 1 base, J lost 0 bases, and 8 bases stayed unmatched. CDR1 and CDR2 (germline): LNHNV, YYDKDF (reference sequence). The CDR3 length is 19 residues. The CDR3 sequence: CATSRVVGLAGESSYEQYF. The DNA of the CDR3 is TGTGCCACCAGCAGAGTCGTGGGACTAGCGGGGGAGAGCTCCTACGAGCAGTACTTC.

The chain recombines TRBV18 with TRBJ2-1, with TRBD2 matching 10 bases. Germline V gives CDR1 KGHSH, CDR2 LQKENI. Germline trimming cut 0 bases from V and 9 bases from J; bases unmatched to any gene: 8. CDR3 length: 16 amino acids. The CDR3 nucleotides are TGTGCCAGCTCACCACCGAGCGGGGGGGCTTGGGGTGAGCAGTTCTTC. Translation gives CASSPPSGGAWGEQFF.

The rearrangement uses TRBV18 and TRBJ2-1; TRBD2 aligns across 7 bases. CDR1 is KGHSH, CDR2 LQKENI, per germline. This CDR3 is 15 amino acids long. The V and J ends lost 3 bases and 7 bases, in that order; junction bases with no gene match: 9. The CDR3 DNA follows: TGTGCCAGCTCACCGGGAGCGGGGCCGGGGAATGAGCAGTTCTTC. Translation gives CASSPGAGPGNEQFF.

The chain is built from TRBV5-1 and TRBJ1-2; D unclear. Germline assignment: CDR1 SGHRS and CDR2 YFSETQ. V was shortened by 4 bases and J by 4 bases, with 11 bases between the two germline ends. The CDR3 totals 13 residues. This chain's CDR3 is CASSPATGYGYTF. As DNA, the CDR3 is TGCGCCAGCAGCCCCGCTACGGGCTATGGCTACACCTTC. Together with reference TRBV5-1 and TRBJ1-2, the CDR3 gives the full variable domain: KAGVTQTPRYLIKTRGQQVTLSCSPISGHRSVSWYQQTPGQGLQFLFEYFSETQRNKGNFPGRFSGRQFSNSRSEMNVSTLELGDSALYLCASSPATGYGYTFGSGTRLTVV.